These 5 T cell receptor beta chains share one sample of origin, sequenced in a study of STAT5B mutations in CD4+ large granular lymphocyte leukemia (dated by TCRdb to about 2022). Library generation was performed with the immunoSEQ multiplex PCR assay. TCRdb mirrors the immuneACCESS table, restricted to in-frame sequences. Some clones are absent from its copies; in checked studies, under half trace to an unresolved V gene, and the reason for the others is unknown. The sample contains 30,000 to 40,000 clones, about 85% of them found a single time. The ten top clones hold 3% to 4% of the sample. Sequencing input: CD4+ T cells from blood buffy coats. The receptors come from a human donor in good health.

The CDR3 coding sequence is TGCGCCAGCAGCCCCTCGGGACTAGCGGGAGGGCGGACAGATACGCAGTATTTT. This translates into CASSPSGLAGGRTDTQYF. The chain uses TRBV4-3 and TRBJ2-3; TRBD2 aligns across 16 bases. Germline assignment: CDR1 LGHNA and CDR2 YSLEER. CDR3 length: 18 residues. V was pared by 4 bases and J by 3 bases, with 7 bases of the junction left unmatched.

This chain uses TRBV19 with TRBJ2-1; possibly TRBD1 or TRBD2 for D (5 bases each). Trimming left V 4 bases short and J 0 bases short, with 13 bases between. This CDR3 spans 16 amino acids. Germline CDR1 LNHDA, CDR2 SQIVND (reference sequence). DNA for the CDR3: TGTGCCAGTAGTAGCCGGGACCTAGGCTCCTACAATGAGCAGTTCTTC. As protein: CASSSRDLGSYNEQFF. The complete variable domain, with remaining parts taken from reference TRBV19 and TRBJ2-1, reads DGGITQSPKYLFRKEGQNVTLSCEQNLNHDAMYWYRQDPGQGLRLIYYSQIVNDFQKGDIAEGYSVSREKKESFPLTVTSAQKNPTAFYLCASSSRDLGSYNEQFFGPGTRLTVL.

The rearrangement joins TRBV2 to TRBJ2-7, with D possibly matching TRBD1 (7 bases). V was shortened by 6 bases and J by 3 bases, with 12 bases between the two germline ends. CDR1 is SNHLY and CDR2 is FYNNEI in the germline V gene. The CDR3 extends over 13 amino acids. In nucleotides, the CDR3 is TGTGCCAGCAGGCGGGACAGTAACTACGAGCAGTACTTC. It translates to CASRRDSNYEQYF.

The chain uses TRBV6-5 and TRBJ2-6; no definite D call. The CDR3 is 15 residues long. The germline V and J ends were trimmed by 3 bases and 0 bases, with 6 bases remaining between them. CDR1 and CDR2 (germline): MNHEY, SVGAGI. CDR3 sequence (DNA): TGTGCCAGCAGTTATGTTAGCTCTGGGGCCAACGTCCTGACTTTC. This translates into CASSYVSSGANVLTF.

V is TRBV7-3 and J is TRBJ2-5; TRBD1 or TRBD2 may be the D gene (6 bases each). V lost 5 bases, J lost 5 bases, and 12 bases lay in between. Germline values: CDR1 SGHTA, CDR2 FQGTGA. The CDR3 runs 13 residues. CDR3 residues: CASSPGARETQYF. CDR3 DNA: TGTGCCAGCAGCCCGGGGGCGAGGGAGACCCAGTACTTC.